These 5 T cell receptor beta chains originate from one sample sequenced in a study of CD8+ T cells in alopecia areata. RNA extraction and reverse transcription yielded cDNA as sequencing template. Clones were sequenced by immunoSEQ multiplex PCR, and TCRdb holds only the in-frame ones, with some missing. The sample yields about 200,000 clones, around 62% seen once. The input for sequencing was CD4+ T cells sorted from blood, taken at week 0. These receptors were collected from a human donor with alopecia areata.

This clone was seen more than once but under ten times. This rearrangement joins TRBV5-4 to TRBJ2-1; TRBD1 aligns across 7 bases. Per the germline V gene, CDR1 is SGHNT and CDR2 is YYREEE (reference sequence). The junction had 12 bases not matched to a gene; V was cut back by 3 bases and J by 9 bases. This CDR3 has 15 amino acids. CDR3 DNA sequence: TGTGCCAGCAGCTCCAGGGGGTGGTCAGACGGTGAGCAGTTCTTC. This gives the protein CASSSRGWSDGEQFF.

This sequence joins TRBV15 and TRBJ2-1; 11 bases map to TRBD2. There are 15 residues in the CDR3. The germline V gene has CDR1 LNHNV and CDR2 YYDKDF (reference sequence). The V and J ends lost 4 bases and 6 bases, in that order; junction bases with no gene match: 5. CDR3 sequence: CATSTRTSGRNEQFF. The CDR3 coding sequence is TGTGCCACCAGCACTAGGACTAGCGGGCGCAATGAGCAGTTCTTC.

The chain carries TRBV27 and TRBJ2-1; unclear D gene. The CDR3 has 14 amino acids. Per germline, CDR1 MNHEY and CDR2 SMNVEV (reference sequence). Trimming removed 5 bases at V and 6 bases at J, with 14 bases between. The CDR3 DNA reads TGTGCCAGCAGTGAGGAATGGGTTAGCAATGAGCAGTTCTTC. This codes for CASSEEWVSNEQFF.

In its sample, this clone was seen once. This rearrangement joins TRBV27 to TRBJ2-1, with D possibly TRBD2 on 6 matching bases. The CDR3 covers 13 residues. Germline V lookup: CDR1 MNHEY, CDR2 SMNVEV (reference sequence). V was shortened by 4 bases and J by 9 bases, with 13 bases between the two germline ends. CDR3 sequence reads: CASSSYRRGEQFF. CDR3 coding DNA: TGTGCCAGCAGTTCGTACCGGCGGGGTGAGCAGTTCTTC.

This chain uses TRBV7-2 with TRBJ2-7; 9 bases fit TRBD1. CDR3 length: 14 residues. The germline CDR1 and CDR2 sequences are SGHTA and FQGNSA. With V trimmed by 4 bases and J by 2 bases, 3 bases remained unmatched. The CDR3 protein is CASSYRQGAYEQYF. The CDR3 bases are TGTGCCAGCAGCTATCGACAGGGGGCCTACGAGCAGTACTTC.